The present TCR beta chain was sequenced within a study of T cell changes during pregnancy in multiple sclerosis. Germline V gene lookup returns CDR1 SGHDT and CDR2 YYEEEE. This CDR3 comprises 15 residues. V dropped 4 bases and J dropped 8; count of bases not matched to a gene: 6. Some clones are missing from TCRdb's copy, which holds only in-frame ones; the method was immunoSEQ multiplex PCR. The data show around 49,000 clones, about 93% seen once. The specimen comprised CD4+ T cells from peripheral blood mononuclear cells, sampled after pregnancy. The clonotype comes from a female donor in good health, enrolled as a control in a pregnancy study. The genes are TRBV5-6 and TRBJ1-4; TRBD1 matches at 12 bases. The CDR3 bases are TGTGCCAGCAGCAGGGGACAGGGGGCTAGGGAAAAACTGTTTTTT. Translation gives CASSRGQGAREKLFF.